This T cell receptor (beta chain) is drawn from a study of T cell responses to AZD1222 COVID-19 vaccine. Findings of the study overall: In all cases, repertoires were sampled only after the peak T cell response. There were mostly white British donors and more females than males, and clonal diversity was possibly underestimated. At baseline, seropositivity was found in only six AZD1222 recipients.

As regards this clone: Its specificity is unknown.

Data came from immunoSEQ multiplex PCR; TCRdb stores just in-frame clones and leaves some out. The sample has around 120,000 clones, almost 95% seen once. The CDR3 spans 12 residues. Germline CDR1 reads MDHEN; CDR2 reads SYDVKM. Trimming removed 6 bases from V and 4 bases from J, with 6 bases in between. Specimen: peripheral blood, collected 28 days after the second AZD1222 dose. The clonotype was recovered from an adult who received the AZD1222 COVID-19 vaccine. J is TRBJ1-4 and V is TRBV28; D remains ambiguous. CDR3 protein: CASRSLNEKLFF. CDR3 coding DNA: TGTGCCAGCAGATCCCTTAATGAAAAACTGTTTTTT. Filled out from reference TRBV28 and TRBJ1-4, the complete variable domain reads DVKVTQSSRYLVKRTGEKVFLECVQDMDHENMFWYRQDPGLGLRLIYFSYDVKMKEKGDIPEGYSVSREKKERFSLILESASTNQTSMYLCASRSLNEKLFFGSGTQLSVL.